This entry describes one T cell receptor (beta chain). The antigen remains unidentified. Sequencing used immunoSEQ multiplex PCR; TCRdb keeps in-frame clones, though not all of them. Among about 130,000 clones, around 89% were seen once, and the ten largest hold 1.5% to 2%. The data were obtained in a study of T cells in localized non-small cell lung cancer. Germline values: CDR1 MDHEN, CDR2 SYDVKM. V was cut by 1 base and J by 3 bases, with 12 bases left in between. CDR3 length: 15 amino acids. Study-wide findings and caveats: Among the tissues sampled, uninvolved adjacent lung had the highest T cell clonality, above tumor. The appearance of a median approximately 57 of the top 100 tumor clones was seen in adjacent lung.

The chain joins TRBV28 to TRBJ1-2; D unresolved. The input for sequencing was peripheral blood, taken before any cancer treatment. This clonotype originated in an older female donor with stage I lung adenocarcinoma. The CDR3 region has the DNA TGTGCCAGCAGTTTATTGTCGGCAGGATACTATGGCTACACCTTC. This codes for CASSLLSAGYYGYTF.